The source of this TCR beta chain is a study of human thymus T cells. Using immunoSEQ multiplex PCR, the repertoire was profiled, and TCRdb retains in-frame clones only, with some absent. The table has 40,000 to 45,000 clones, about 94% seen once. The sequenced sample consisted of blood. The receptor was derived from a boy in the first two years of life with a congenital heart defect but otherwise immunologically healthy.

The CDR3 here is CASSPNYLTSYNEQFF. The CDR3 DNA reads TGTGCCAGCAGCCCTAATTACCTAACCTCCTACAATGAGCAGTTCTTC. This chain connects TRBV4-2 to TRBJ2-1; no definite D call. The length of the CDR3 is 16 residues. Germline values: CDR1 LGHNA, CDR2 YNFKEQ. V dropped 4 bases and J dropped 0 bases, with 13 bases sitting between them.